The clone carrying this TCR beta chain was seen a few times. No patient received treatment before thyroid surgery. The CDR3 runs 18 residues. The V gene end was trimmed by 0 bases and the J gene end by 5 bases; junction bases not matched to a gene: 15. CDR1 DFQATT and CDR2 SNEGSKA come from the germline V gene (reference sequence). TCRdb called clones again from the PCR reads with MiXCR. This sample yields about 48,000 clones, of which around 20% are seen a single time; about 4% belongs to the top ten. The sample comes from a study of metastatic and nonmetastatic thyroid tumors. The chain is built from TRBV20-1 and TRBJ2-1; 8 bases are shared with TRBD2. Sequencing was done on a sample of blood. The clonotype originates from a male donor with papillary thyroid cancer or a benign thyroid nodule (not recorded which). Some clones in this sample may be carry-over from other donors' samples. CDR3 protein: CSARDKRERLIRDNEQFF. DNA for the CDR3: TGCAGTGCTAGAGATAAGCGGGAGAGACTGATCAGAGACAATGAGCAGTTCTTC.